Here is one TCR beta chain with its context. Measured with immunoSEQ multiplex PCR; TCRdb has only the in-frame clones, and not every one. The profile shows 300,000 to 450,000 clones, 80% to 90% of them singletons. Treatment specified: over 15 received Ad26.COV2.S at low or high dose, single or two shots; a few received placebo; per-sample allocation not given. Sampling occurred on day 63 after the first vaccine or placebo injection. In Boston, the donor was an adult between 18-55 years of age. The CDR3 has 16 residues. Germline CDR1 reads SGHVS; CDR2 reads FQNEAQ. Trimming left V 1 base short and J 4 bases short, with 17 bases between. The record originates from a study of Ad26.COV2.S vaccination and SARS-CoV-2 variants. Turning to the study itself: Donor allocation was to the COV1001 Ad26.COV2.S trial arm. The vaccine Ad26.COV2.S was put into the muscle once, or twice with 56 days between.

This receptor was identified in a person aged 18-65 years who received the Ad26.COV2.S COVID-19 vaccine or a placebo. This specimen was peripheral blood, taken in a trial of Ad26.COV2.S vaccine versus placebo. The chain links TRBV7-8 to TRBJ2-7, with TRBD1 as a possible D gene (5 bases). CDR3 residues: CASSLGQPWALYEQYF. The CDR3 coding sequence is TGTGCCAGCAGCTTAGGACAGCCTTGGGCTTTATACGAGCAGTACTTC.